The 17 T cell receptor beta chains listed next were all sequenced from one sample in a study of control samples from healthy donors and cancer patients. The assay was immunoSEQ multiplex PCR, and TCRdb's table has in-frame clones only and misses some. The sample has about 49,000 clones; just over 85% are singletons. The sequencing sample was made of PBMCs. The receptors stem from a woman aged 45-65 years with lung cancer.

This clone was found a few times. The chain recombines TRBV6-6 with TRBJ2-7; TRBD1 is a possible D gene (5 bases). The CDR3 has 14 residues. Germline CDR1 MNHNY, CDR2 SVGAGI (reference sequence). The V end was cut by 6 bases, the J end by 2 bases, with 14 bases between. The CDR3 protein is CASRLQTATYEQYF. Written as DNA, the CDR3 is TGTGCCAGCAGGCTACAGACAGCTACCTACGAGCAGTACTTC.

The gene calls are TRBV25-1 and TRBJ1-6, with D tentatively TRBD1 (5 bases). Trimming removed 5 bases at V and 10 bases at J, with 9 bases between. The germline CDR1 and CDR2 sequences are MGHDK and SYGVNS. The CDR3 spans 12 residues. CDR3 protein: CASSHTGSPLHF. The CDR3 nucleotides read TGTGCCAGCAGTCACACAGGATCACCCCTCCACTTT.

J is TRBJ1-1 and V is TRBV19; D remains ambiguous. Germline loops: CDR1 LNHDA, CDR2 SQIVND (reference sequence). V was trimmed by 0 bases and J by 6 bases, leaving 14 bases between them. This CDR3 region has 15 residues. The CDR3 loop is CASSIEKGLESEAFF. CDR3 nucleotide sequence: TGTGCCAGTAGTATAGAGAAAGGGTTGGAATCTGAAGCTTTCTTT. The full variable domain, rest sourced from reference TRBV19 and TRBJ1-1, is DGGITQSPKYLFRKEGQNVTLSCEQNLNHDAMYWYRQDPGQGLRLIYYSQIVNDFQKGDIAEGYSVSREKKESFPLTVTSAQKNPTAFYLCASSIEKGLESEAFFGQGTRLTVV.

This chain links TRBV20-1 with TRBJ1-4; unclear D gene. Germline CDR1 and CDR2: DFQATT and SNEGSKA (reference sequence). V was pared by 3 bases and J by 6 bases, with 17 bases between. The CDR3 spans 15 residues. The CDR3 region has the DNA TGCAGTGCTAGTTCCGCCGGGAATCTTTATGAAAAACTGTTTTTT. Its protein is CSASSAGNLYEKLFF.

The rearrangement uses TRBV18 and TRBJ1-1, with unresolved D. Looked up from germline, CDR1 is KGHSH and CDR2 is LQKENI. The CDR3 sequence is 13 residues long. The V end was cut by 3 bases, the J end by 1 base, with 6 bases between. Here the CDR3 DNA reads TGTGCCAGCTCACCCGCCCAGAACACTGAAGCTTTCTTT. It encodes CASSPAQNTEAFF.

V and J are TRBV19 and TRBJ1-1; unclear D gene. Looked up from germline, CDR1 is LNHDA and CDR2 is SQIVND (reference sequence). V shed 6 bases and J shed 3 bases, with 14 bases lying between them. The CDR3 is 14 residues long. The CDR3 reads CASSRAIGDTEAFF. DNA for the CDR3: TGTGCCAGTAGCCGGGCGATTGGGGACACTGAAGCTTTCTTT. The full variable domain, completed using reference TRBV19 and TRBJ1-1, is DGGITQSPKYLFRKEGQNVTLSCEQNLNHDAMYWYRQDPGQGLRLIYYSQIVNDFQKGDIAEGYSVSREKKESFPLTVTSAQKNPTAFYLCASSRAIGDTEAFFGQGTRLTVV.

In nucleotides, the CDR3 is TGTGCCTGGAGTTCGGGGGTTACCTACGAGCAGTACTTC. As protein: CAWSSGVTYEQYF. The rearrangement links TRBV30 to TRBJ2-7; a weak D match, TRBD2 (6 bases). The CDR3 loop spans 13 amino acids. The V gene lost 2 bases and the J gene lost 2 bases, with 10 bases spanning the gap. CDR1 is GTSNPN and CDR2 is SVGIG in the germline V gene (reference sequence).

This chain uses TRBV10-3 with TRBJ1-2; 9 bases match TRBD1. The germline CDR1 and CDR2 sequences are ENHRY and SYGVKD. The CDR3 covers 13 residues. V trimming: 8 bases; J trimming: 0 bases; junction bases outside the gene matches: 1. Here the CDR3 reads CAIGTGTNYGYTF. DNA for the CDR3: TGTGCCATCGGGACAGGGACTAACTATGGCTACACCTTC.

The rearrangement links TRBV3-1 (or the pseudogene TRBV3-2) to TRBJ1-6; 7 nucleotides match TRBD1. Germline values: CDR1 LGHDT, CDR2 YNNKEL (reference sequence). The CDR3 extends over 14 amino acids. The ends lost 8 bases at V and 6 bases at J; junction bases unmatched: 7. Here the CDR3 DNA reads TGTGCCAGCCATTTCGACAGGGTTAATTCACCCCTCCACTTT. As protein: CASHFDRVNSPLHF.

Remarks on this clone: Compared with germline, one end of the junction differs, possibly owing to a read error. The chain uses TRBV11-2 and TRBJ1-2; possibly TRBD1 for D (6 bases). CDR3 length: 16 amino acids. CDR1 is SGHAT, CDR2 FQNNGV, per germline. CDR3 sequence (DNA): TGTGCCAGCAGCCTAGAAAGGACCACAGGGCTCTATGGCTACACCTTC. This gives the protein CASSLERTTGLYGYTF. The full variable domain, in which reference TRBV11-2 and TRBJ1-2 provide the parts outside the CDR3, is EAGVAQSPRYKIIEKRQSVAFWCNPISGHATLYWYQQILGQGPKLLIQFQNNGVVDDSQLPKDRFSAERLKGVDSTLKIQPAKLEDSAVYLCASSLERTTGLYGYTFGSGTRLTVV.

This sequence joins TRBV11-2 and TRBJ1-4; D is unresolved. The germline V gene encodes CDR1 SGHAT and CDR2 FQNNGV. Trimming left V 1 base short and J 8 bases short, with 11 bases between. The CDR3 runs 14 residues. This CDR3 reads CASSLGGPTEKLFF. The CDR3, as DNA: TGTGCCAGCAGCTTAGGCGGGCCGACCGAAAAACTGTTTTTT.

V usage is TRBV18 and J usage is TRBJ2-2; maybe TRBD2 (5 bases). Germline V CDR1 and CDR2: KGHSH, LQKENI. V was pared by 2 bases and J by 3 bases, with 10 bases between. CDR3 length equals 15 residues. Written as DNA, the CDR3 is TGTGCCAGCTCACCATCCCGGGGTGACACCGGGGAGCTGTTTTTT. This codes for CASSPSRGDTGELFF.

The chain carries TRBV19 and TRBJ1-1; D not resolved. Deletions cut 0 bases from V and 8 bases from J, with 19 bases between. Germline loops: CDR1 LNHDA, CDR2 SQIVND (reference sequence). The CDR3 spans 16 residues. CDR3 loop: CASSIDLLIFEAEAFF. CDR3 sequence (DNA): TGTGCCAGTAGTATAGATTTATTGATTTTCGAGGCAGAAGCTTTCTTT.

The chain couples TRBV29-1 to TRBJ1-2, with TRBD1 matching 7 bases. The CDR3 extends over 13 amino acids. With 7 bases clipped from V and 3 bases from J, the junction kept 8 bases outside the gene matches. The germline gives CDR1 SQVTM, CDR2 ANQGSEA. The CDR3 DNA is TGCAGCGACCGGTCAGGGGGGGACTATGGCTACACCTTC. Protein sequence: CSDRSGGDYGYTF.

J is TRBJ1-1 and V is TRBV30; TRBD1 aligns across 9 bases. J gave up 0 bases and V 4 bases, and 12 bases lay outside the gene matches. The CDR3 sequence is 17 residues long. The germline V gene has CDR1 GTSNPN and CDR2 SVGIG (reference sequence). CDR3 coding DNA: TGTGCCTGGACCAGGGACAGGGTCCGGACCATGAACACTGAAGCTTTCTTT. Encoded protein: CAWTRDRVRTMNTEAFF.

This chain connects TRBV5-1 to TRBJ2-4; TRBD2 aligns across 9 bases. Germline lookup yields CDR1 SGHRS and CDR2 YFSETQ. This CDR3 has 16 amino acids. The ends lost 4 bases at V and 0 bases at J; junction bases unmatched: 5. CDR3 sequence reads: CASSPTSGLAKNIQYF. In nucleotides, the CDR3 is TGCGCCAGCAGCCCGACTAGCGGTCTAGCCAAAAACATTCAGTACTTC. The complete variable domain, with remaining parts taken from reference TRBV5-1 and TRBJ2-4, reads KAGVTQTPRYLIKTRGQQVTLSCSPISGHRSVSWYQQTPGQGLQFLFEYFSETQRNKGNFPGRFSGRQFSNSRSEMNVSTLELGDSALYLCASSPTSGLAKNIQYFGAGTRLSVL.

The rearrangement joins TRBV13 to TRBJ1-1, with D hard to call. Trimming removed 0 bases at V and 2 bases at J, with 4 bases between. This CDR3 comprises 13 residues. Germline lookup yields CDR1 PRHDT and CDR2 FYEKMQ (reference sequence). CDR3 in amino acids: CASSLGPNTEAFF. CDR3 nucleotide sequence: TGTGCCAGCAGCTTAGGACCCAACACTGAAGCTTTCTTT.